These T cell receptor beta chains were read from a single sample in a study of blood T cell repertoires in COVID-19. TCRdb keeps only in-frame clones here, not all; method: immunoSEQ multiplex PCR. There are roughly 70,000 clones in the sample; around 74% occur only once, and under 15% lies in the top ten. The source material was peripheral blood. All receptors come from a man between 60 and 75 years old with COVID-19, enrolled during active disease. Both conserved end residues are part of each CDR3. A D gene is named only where the DNA matches it firmly. For some rows the clone size is stated as once, few or many, or as a class when expanded; others skip it.

- | 11 | TRBJ1-1 | - | TRBV28 | CASSFRAEAFF | TGTGCCAGCAGTTTCAGGGCAGAAGCTTTCTTT
- | 15 | TRBJ2-3 | - | TRBV3-1/TRBV3-2 | CASSQGSAAFYTQYF | TGTGCCAGCAGCCAAGGCTCGGCGGCATTTTATACGCAGTATTTT
- | 16 | TRBJ2-3 | TRBD2 | TRBV6-5 | CASSYWAGGLADTQYF | TGTGCCAGCAGTTACTGGGCGGGGGGGCTGGCAGATACGCAGTATTTT
- | 14 | TRBJ2-3 | - | TRBV5-1 | CASSSGTVMDTQYF | TGCGCCAGCAGCTCGGGGACTGTCATGGATACGCAGTATTTT
- | 15 | TRBJ1-1 | TRBD1 | TRBV18 | CASSPQGQFNTEAFF | TGTGCCAGCTCACCGCAGGGACAGTTTAACACTGAAGCTTTCTTT
once | 14 | TRBJ2-6 | - | TRBV7-3 | CASSSGTGANVLTF | TGTGCCAGCAGCTCGGGGACTGGGGCCAACGTCCTGACTTTC
- | 14 | TRBJ2-3 | - | TRBV3-1/TRBV3-2 | CASSFAQGSDTQYF | TGTGCCAGCAGCTTCGCCCAGGGTTCAGATACGCAGTATTTT
- | 14 | TRBJ2-7 | - | TRBV21-1 | CASSGSGKGYEQYF | TGTGCCAGCAGCGGGTCAGGGAAAGGCTACGAGCAGTACTTC
- | 14 | TRBJ2-5 | TRBD2 | TRBV6-6 | CASSYWGGEETQYF | TGTGCCAGCAGTTACTGGGGGGGAGAGGAGACCCAGTACTTC
few | 15 | TRBJ2-7 | TRBD1 | TRBV6-1 | CASSELGQGINEQYF | TGTGCCAGCAGTGAACTCGGACAGGGAATAAATGAGCAGTACTTC
- | 13 | TRBJ2-5 | TRBD2 | TRBV29-1 | CSSGLAGQETQYF | TGCAGCTCGGGACTAGCGGGACAAGAGACCCAGTACTTC
- | 16 | TRBJ2-7 | TRBD1 | TRBV29-1 | CSVEDPGGGIGYEQYF | TGCAGCGTTGAAGATCCAGGGGGTGGTATCGGCTACGAGCAGTACTTC
- | 12 | TRBJ2-2 | - | TRBV2 | CASSDSGGELFF | TGTGCCAGCAGTGACTCCGGCGGGGAGCTGTTTTTT
- | 14 | TRBJ2-7 | TRBD1 | TRBV11-2 | CASSRTGGAYEQYF | TGTGCCAGCAGCCGAACAGGGGGCGCGTACGAGCAGTACTTC
- | 16 | TRBJ2-3 | TRBD2 | TRBV10-1 | CASSAILGTNPDTQYF | TGCGCCAGCAGTGCAATCCTCGGGACTAATCCAGATACGCAGTATTTT
- | 12 | TRBJ2-4 | - | TRBV7-9 | CASSPQGLLQYF | TGTGCCAGCAGCCCACAAGGACTACTTCAGTACTTC
- | 15 | TRBJ2-5 | TRBD2 | TRBV2 | CASTPGRGAAETQYF | TGTGCCAGCACCCCGGGGCGGGGGGCGGCGGAGACCCAGTACTTC
- | 13 | TRBJ1-2 | - | TRBV24-1 | CATEDTRNYGYTF | TGTGCCACCGAAGATACAAGAAACTATGGCTACACCTTC
- | 14 | TRBJ1-6 | TRBD1 | TRBV28 | CASRGGQDNSPLHF | TGTGCCAGCAGGGGGGGACAGGATAATTCACCCCTCCACTTT
- | 13 | TRBJ2-2 | - | TRBV11-3 | CASSGGMTGELFF | TGTGCCAGCAGCGGGGGGATGACCGGGGAGCTGTTTTTT
- | 17 | TRBJ2-2 | - | TRBV27 | CASSFRPPESGTGELFF | TGTGCCAGCAGTTTCCGCCCACCGGAGTCGGGCACCGGGGAGCTGTTTTTT
- | 19 | TRBJ2-1 | - | TRBV1 | CTSSQESTRTSGSGNEQFF | TGCACCAGCAGCCAGGAATCGACTCGGACTAGCGGGAGTGGCAATGAGCAGTTCTTC
- | 13 | TRBJ2-3 | - | TRBV7-2 | CASSLVAGDTQYF | TGTGCCAGCAGCTTAGTTGCAGGGGATACGCAGTATTTT
- | 13 | TRBJ2-1 | - | TRBV28 | CASSRTADSEQFF | TGTGCCAGCAGTCGGACAGCGGACAGTGAGCAGTTCTTC
- | 14 | TRBJ2-3 | - | TRBV27 | CASSLAVSTDTQYF | TGTGCCAGCAGTTTGGCCGTTAGCACAGATACGCAGTATTTT
- | 14 | TRBJ2-1 | TRBD2 | TRBV3-1/TRBV3-2 | CASGAAGGTNEQFF | TGTGCCAGCGGGGCGGCGGGGGGGACCAATGAGCAGTTCTTC
- | 19 | TRBJ2-3 | TRBD2 | TRBV9 | CASSELGLDLLTGTDTQYF | TGTGCCAGCAGCGAACTGGGACTAGATTTATTAACGGGCACAGATACGCAGTATTTT
many | 15 | TRBJ2-1 | - | TRBV6-5 | CASRDHGGMYNEQFF | TGTGCCAGCAGAGACCATGGGGGGATGTACAATGAGCAGTTCTTC
once | 14 | TRBJ1-5 | - | TRBV30 | CAWSKQGASQPQHF | TGTGCCTGGAGTAAACAGGGAGCCAGTCAGCCCCAGCATTTT
- | 14 | TRBJ1-1 | TRBD1 | TRBV15 | CATSRARGSTEAFF | TGTGCCACCAGCAGAGCCAGGGGGTCCACTGAAGCTTTCTTT
few | 15 | TRBJ1-3 | TRBD1 | TRBV30 | CAWSRTGSSGNTIYF | TGTGCCTGGAGTAGGACAGGCAGTTCTGGAAACACCATATATTTT
- | 17 | TRBJ2-1 | TRBD2 | TRBV7-9 | CASSQRHGGRGWGEQFF | TGTGCCAGCAGCCAGAGGCATGGCGGGAGAGGGTGGGGTGAGCAGTTCTTC
- | 13 | TRBJ2-7 | - | TRBV6-5 | CASTVHQSYEQYF | TGTGCCAGCACCGTACACCAATCCTACGAGCAGTACTTC
- | 13 | TRBJ2-7 | - | TRBV18 | CASSPTGSYEQYF | TGTGCCAGCTCACCAACAGGGTCCTACGAGCAGTACTTC
once | 18 | TRBJ2-1 | - | TRBV1 | CTSSQEPIWTSGINEQFF | TGCACCAGCAGCCAAGAGCCCATTTGGACTAGCGGGATTAATGAGCAGTTCTTC
many | 14 | TRBJ1-4 | - | TRBV3-1/TRBV3-2 | CASSQGWGDEKLFF | TGTGCCAGCAGCCAAGGATGGGGGGATGAAAAACTGTTTTTT
- | 15 | TRBJ2-3 | - | TRBV24-1 | CATSDLGTTTDTQYF | TGTGCCACCAGTGACCTTGGGACAACCACAGATACGCAGTATTTT
- | 16 | TRBJ2-2 | TRBD1 | TRBV23-1 | CASVGRNRGRTGELFF | TGCGCCAGCGTAGGAAGGAATAGGGGGCGAACCGGGGAGCTGTTTTTT
- | 16 | TRBJ2-5 | TRBD1 | TRBV15 | CATSRDLGGQVETQYF | TGTGCCACCAGCAGAGATCTGGGGGGACAGGTGGAGACCCAGTACTTC
once | 15 | TRBJ2-7 | TRBD2 | TRBV28 | CASSPGTSFSYEQYF | TGTGCCAGCAGTCCCGGGACTAGCTTCTCCTACGAGCAGTACTTC
- | 14 | TRBJ2-3 | TRBD1 | TRBV5-1 | CASSLGQGIDTQYF | TGCGCCAGCAGCTTGGGACAGGGAATAGATACGCAGTATTTT
- | 14 | TRBJ2-3 | TRBD1 | TRBV5-1 | CASRPGQGGDTQYF | TGCGCCAGTCGCCCGGGACAGGGTGGGGATACGCAGTATTTT
many | 15 | TRBJ2-5 | - | TRBV27 | CASRPGLGFQETQYF | TGTGCCAGCAGACCCGGGTTGGGTTTCCAAGAGACCCAGTACTTC
- | 10 | TRBJ2-7 | - | TRBV29-1 | CSVITYEQYF | TGCAGCGTTATCACCTACGAGCAGTACTTC
- | 14 | TRBJ2-7 | TRBD2 | TRBV11-1 | CASSRSGAWGEQYF | TGTGCCAGCAGTCGAAGCGGGGCCTGGGGCGAGCAGTACTTC
few | 14 | TRBJ2-2 | - | TRBV11-3 | CASKVTGRGGELFF | TGTGCCAGCAAAGTTACCGGGCGGGGCGGGGAGCTGTTTTTT
- | 15 | TRBJ2-1 | TRBD2 | TRBV9 | CASSPLASGNYEQFF | TGTGCCAGCAGCCCCCTTGCTAGCGGGAACTATGAGCAGTTCTTC
- | 13 | TRBJ2-7 | TRBD1 | TRBV13 | CASSPRDSYEQYF | TGTGCCAGCAGCCCCCGGGACAGCTACGAGCAGTACTTC
- | 15 | TRBJ2-3 | - | TRBV5-6 | CASSLQGQISDTQYF | TGTGCCAGCAGCTTGCAAGGACAAATTTCAGATACGCAGTATTTT
- | 13 | TRBJ2-1 | TRBD2 | TRBV11-2 | CASSLSGGNEQFF | TGTGCCAGCAGCTTATCGGGGGGGAATGAGCAGTTCTTC
- | 16 | TRBJ2-2 | - | TRBV21-1 | CASSPADSRYSGELFF | TGTGCCAGCAGCCCGGCGGACTCCCGATATTCCGGGGAGCTGTTTTTT
few | 12 | TRBJ2-5 | - | TRBV6-5 | CASEDSSVAQYF | TGTGCCAGCGAGGACAGCTCAGTGGCCCAGTACTTC
- | 14 | TRBJ2-3 | - | TRBV27 | CASSAGEGTDTQYF | TGTGCCAGCAGTGCTGGTGAGGGCACAGATACGCAGTATTTT
- | 14 | TRBJ2-7 | TRBD2 | TRBV27 | CAGGAGGPSYEQYF | TGTGCCGGAGGAGCGGGAGGGCCCTCCTACGAGCAGTACTTC
- | 13 | TRBJ2-7 | TRBD1 | TRBV12-3/TRBV12-4 | CASRETGTYEQYF | TGTGCCAGCAGGGAGACAGGGACCTACGAGCAGTACTTC
- | 14 | TRBJ1-1 | - | TRBV6-5 | CASRADRWNTEAFF | TGTGCCAGCAGGGCAGACAGATGGAACACTGAAGCTTTCTTT